This T cell receptor (beta chain) is from a study of T cell responses to AZD1222 COVID-19 vaccine. Measured with immunoSEQ multiplex PCR; TCRdb has only the in-frame clones, and not every one. The sample shows about 94,000 clones, about 85% of them seen only once. About this clone itself: The antigen is undetermined.

Trimming pared 0 bases from V and 6 bases from J, leaving 19 bases between. The CDR3 length is 16 residues. CDR1 is SGHNT, CDR2 YYREEE, per germline (reference sequence). Study outcomes and limitations: The study sampled repertoires only after the peak T cell response. Just 5 to 7 AZD1222 recipients tested seropositive at baseline. Researchers report vaccine-associated CD4 TCRs spanning spike, with dominance at 160-218 and 743-854.

This TCR derives from an adult who received the AZD1222 COVID-19 vaccine. The sample was peripheral blood, taken 28 days after the second AZD1222 dose. This chain links TRBV5-4 with TRBJ2-7; tentative D call: TRBD2 (6 bases). CDR3 sequence (DNA): TGTGCCAGCAGCTTGGAAGGCGGGATGTTCGGTGGCGAGCAGTACTTC. It yields the protein CASSLEGGMFGGEQYF.